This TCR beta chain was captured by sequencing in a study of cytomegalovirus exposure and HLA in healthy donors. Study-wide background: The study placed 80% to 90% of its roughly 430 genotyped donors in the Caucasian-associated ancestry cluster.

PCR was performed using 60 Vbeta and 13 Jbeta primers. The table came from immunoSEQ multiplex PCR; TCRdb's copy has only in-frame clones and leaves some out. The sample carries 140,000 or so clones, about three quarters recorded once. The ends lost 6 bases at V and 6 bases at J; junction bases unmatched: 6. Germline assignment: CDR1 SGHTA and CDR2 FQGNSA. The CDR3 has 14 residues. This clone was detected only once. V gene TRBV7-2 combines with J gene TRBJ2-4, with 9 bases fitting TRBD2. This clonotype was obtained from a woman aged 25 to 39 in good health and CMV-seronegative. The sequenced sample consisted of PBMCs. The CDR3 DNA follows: TGTGCCAGCAGGAGCGGGGGGTCATTAAACATTCAGTACTTC. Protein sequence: CASRSGGSLNIQYF. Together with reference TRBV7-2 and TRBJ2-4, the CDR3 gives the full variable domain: GAGVSQSPSNKVTEKGKDVELRCDPISGHTALYWYRQSLGQGLEFLIYFQGNSAPDKSGLPSDRFSAERTGGSVSTLTIQRTQQEDSAVYLCASRSGGSLNIQYFGAGTRLSVL.